The 32 T cell receptor beta chains below were found in one sample sequenced in a study of Graves' ophthalmopathy and Graves' hyperthyroidism. Transcripts of RNA were the source for amplifying TCR beta CDR3 regions. HTBI primers were used in a first-round RT-PCR, which preceded a second-round multiplex PCR. TCRdb processed the multiplex PCR reads anew with MiXCR; each CDR3 protein has one entry. The sample carries around 470,000 distinct CDR3 sequences, around 14% recorded once. The material sequenced was blood. These receptors all come from a woman aged 25-40 years with Graves' ophthalmopathy.

V is TRBV5-1 and J is TRBJ2-2; TRBD1 agrees at 11 bases. CDR1 and CDR2 (germline): SGHRS, YFSETQ. The junction had 5 bases not matched to a gene; V was cut back by 3 bases and J by 4 bases. The CDR3 sequence is 16 residues long. CDR3 sequence: CASSSTGTGGTGELFF. For the CDR3, the DNA is TGCGCCAGCAGCTCTACAGGGACAGGGGGCACCGGGGAGCTGTTTTTT.

In this sample, this clonotype turned up many times. The CDR3 loop is CASSVGGQGKGYTF. The CDR3, as DNA: TGTGCCAGCAGCGTAGGGGGACAGGGGAAAGGCTACACCTTC. The rearrangement joins TRBV9 to TRBJ1-2; 10 bases line up with TRBD1. Germline-derived CDR1 and CDR2 are SGDLS and YYNGEE. The CDR3 runs 14 residues. Unmatched junction bases numbered 4, after V lost 0 bases and J lost 8 bases. Based on the CDR3 plus reference TRBV9 and TRBJ1-2, the full variable domain is DSGVTQTPKHLITATGQRVTLRCSPRSGDLSVYWYQQSLDQGLQFLIQYYNGEERAKGNILERFSAQQFPDLHSELNLSSLELGDSALYFCASSVGGQGKGYTFGSGTRLTVV.

V and J are TRBV4-1 and TRBJ1-3; D is unresolved. Deletions cut 3 bases from V and 2 bases from J, with 14 bases between. This CDR3 region has 16 residues. Germline lookup yields CDR1 MGHRA and CDR2 YSYEKL. The CDR3 here is CASSHPPGETGNTIYF. For the CDR3, the DNA is TGCGCCAGCAGCCACCCTCCCGGAGAAACTGGAAACACCATATATTTT.

This clonotype was counted many times. The chain links TRBV7-9 to TRBJ2-4, with D unclear. The CDR3 sequence is 15 residues long. Trimming left V 1 base short and J 8 bases short, with 15 bases between. Germline V gene data show CDR1 as SEHNR and CDR2 as FQNEAQ (reference sequence). DNA for the CDR3: TGTGCCAGCAGCTTAGTTTATGGGAAGAGCGACATTCAGTACTTC. Residues: CASSLVYGKSDIQYF.

In its sample, this clonotype was seen many times. The genes are TRBV6-4 and TRBJ1-1; tentatively, D is TRBD1 (6 bases). This CDR3 has 14 amino acids. The germline V gene has CDR1 MRHNA and CDR2 SNTAGT. Trimming removed 0 bases at V and 6 bases at J, with 11 bases between. The CDR3: CASSDSGEGAEAFF. The DNA for the CDR3 is TGTGCCAGCAGTGACTCGGGGGAGGGGGCTGAAGCTTTCTTT.

This clonotype was found many times. The chain recombines TRBV7-8 with TRBJ1-1; D gene unclear. In germline, CDR1 is SGHVS, CDR2 FQNEAQ. This CDR3 contains 14 residues. Trimming left V 3 bases short and J 0 bases short, with 8 bases between. The CDR3 spells CASSFGPMNTEAFF. CDR3 in DNA: TGTGCCAGCAGCTTCGGACCTATGAACACTGAAGCTTTCTTT.

There are many counts of this clonotype. The V call is TRBV5-1, the J call TRBJ2-7; the D gene is possibly TRBD2 (6 bases). Trimming removed 5 bases at V and 0 bases at J, with 12 bases between. This CDR3 region has 14 residues. CDR1 and CDR2 (germline): SGHRS, YFSETQ. This CDR3 is CASRPGLTSYEQYF. DNA for the CDR3: TGCGCCAGCAGGCCGGGACTGACCTCCTACGAGCAGTACTTC.

This clonotype was counted many times. This sequence joins TRBV27 and TRBJ2-7, with D perhaps matching TRBD1 (5 bases). Germline lookup yields CDR1 MNHEY and CDR2 SMNVEV (reference sequence). This CDR3 has 13 amino acids. V shed 4 bases and J shed 2 bases, with 9 bases lying between them. CDR3 residues: CASSWQGAYEQYF. CDR3 coding DNA: TGTGCCAGCAGTTGGCAAGGGGCCTACGAGCAGTACTTC.

This clonotype was seen a few times. One end of the junction is discordant with germline, which a read error may explain. The chain couples TRBV7-3 to TRBJ2-5; 7 bases align to TRBD2. This CDR3 has 15 residues. Germline-derived CDR1 and CDR2 are SGHTA and FQGTGA. CDR3 coding DNA: TGTGCCAGCAGCGTAACTAGCGAGTCTTGGGAGACCCAGTACTTC. This gives the protein CASSVTSESWETQYF.

For the CDR3, the DNA is TGCAGCGCCTCTGAGTCCTACGAGCAGTACTTC. This encodes CSASESYEQYF. The gene calls are TRBV29-1 and TRBJ2-7; unclear D gene. The germline CDR1 and CDR2 sequences are SQVTM and ANQGSEA. This CDR3 spans 11 amino acids. The V gene lost 7 bases and the J gene lost 1 base, with 8 bases spanning the gap.

This clonotype appeared many times. A much larger clone sits a single nucleotide away, making a read error possible. V and J are TRBV29-1 and TRBJ1-1; D perhaps matches TRBD1 (5 bases). The CDR3 sequence is 14 residues long. Germline loops: CDR1 SQVTM, CDR2 ANQGSEA. The CDR3 DNA reads TGCAGCGTTACCGCGGGACTATTGAACACTGAAGCTTGCTTT. It encodes CSVTAGLLNTEACF.

In regard to this clonotype: A single base separates this from a much larger clone, so it may be a read error. This rearrangement joins TRBV11-2 to TRBJ2-5; 9 bases are a match to TRBD1. The CDR3 totals 14 residues. CDR1 is SGHAT, CDR2 FQNNGV, per germline. The CDR3 sequence is CASSLGDRAETKYF. The CDR3, as DNA: TGTGCCAGCAGCTTAGGGGACAGGGCAGAGACCAAGTACTTC.

This clonotype was detected ten times or more. The chain recombines TRBV5-1 with TRBJ2-7; 8 nucleotides align to TRBD1. The CDR3 contains 14 residues. Trimming cost V 1 base and J 7 bases; bases outside gene matches: 7. CDR1 is SGHRS and CDR2 is YFSETQ in the germline V gene. The CDR3 region is CASSLNRGTEEQYF. CDR3 nucleotides: TGCGCCAGCAGCTTGAACAGGGGGACGGAGGAGCAGTACTTC.

The rearrangement links TRBV11-2 to TRBJ2-6; D may be TRBD1 (6 bases). The CDR3 has 17 residues. Per germline, CDR1 SGHAT and CDR2 FQNNGV. V was cut by 5 bases and J by 0 bases, with 14 bases left in between. This CDR3 is CASSITGNPSGANVLTF. For the CDR3, the DNA is TGTGCCAGCAGCATCACAGGGAACCCCTCTGGGGCCAACGTCCTGACTTTC.

This clonotype came up many times. V usage is TRBV7-2 and J usage is TRBJ2-7; 9 bases are a match to TRBD1. The CDR3 length is 14 residues. Germline V gene lookup returns CDR1 SGHTA and CDR2 FQGNSA. The trim removed 6 bases at V and 4 bases at J, leaving 7 bases unmatched. CDR3 residues: CASRPGTGIYEQYF. The CDR3, as DNA: TGTGCCAGCAGGCCCGGGACAGGGATTTACGAGCAGTACTTC.

This clonotype was picked up many times. The chain's CDR3 is CASSYSRGRSYTF. CDR3 DNA: TGTGCCAGCAGTTACTCCCGGGGCAGGAGCTACACCTTC. The chain couples TRBV6-5 to TRBJ1-2, with D tentatively TRBD1 (5 bases). V was shortened by 0 bases and J by 9 bases, with 11 bases between the two germline ends. CDR1 and CDR2 (germline): MNHEY, SVGAGI. The CDR3 has 13 amino acids.

The chain joins TRBV15 to TRBJ1-1; D gene ambiguous. With 4 bases removed from V and 3 bases from J, the gap between germline ends came to 15 bases. Germline CDR1 is LNHNV and CDR2 is YYDKDF (reference sequence). CDR3 size: 15 residues. The CDR3 nucleotides read TGTGCCACCAGCAAGACGCCTCCTAGGTACACTGAAGCTTTCTTT. It encodes CATSKTPPRYTEAFF.

The chain uses TRBV12-3 or TRBV12-4 and TRBJ1-6; 10 bases line up with TRBD1. V trimming: 6 bases; J trimming: 6 bases; junction bases outside the gene matches: 5. CDR3 length: 15 amino acids. The CDR3 loop is CASRGQGSINSPLHF. CDR3 bases: TGTGCCAGCAGGGGACAGGGGAGTATTAATTCACCCCTCCACTTT.

This clonotype was seen ten or more times. This chain joins TRBV27 and TRBJ1-2; D remains unclear. From germline, CDR1 is MNHEY and CDR2 SMNVEV (reference sequence). Trimming removed 0 bases from V and 2 bases from J, with 10 bases in between. CDR3 length: 15 residues. The CDR3 DNA sequence: TGTGCCAGCAGTTTATCGTCAGATTCCAACTATGGCTACACCTTC. Translating gives CASSLSSDSNYGYTF.

This clonotype came up many times. The chain is built from TRBV6-1 and TRBJ2-5, with 7 nucleotides matching TRBD2. CDR3 length: 11 residues. V shed 7 bases, J shed 5 bases, and the junction held 1 base outside the gene matches. The germline CDR1 and CDR2 sequences are MNHNS and SASEGT. The DNA of the CDR3 is TGTGCCAGCATGCGGGGGGAGACCCAGTACTTC. It specifies CASMRGETQYF.

This clonotype has at least ten counts. The V and J genes are TRBV6-5 and TRBJ1-2, with TRBD1 as a possible D gene (5 bases). Germline CDR1 is MNHEY and CDR2 is SVGAGI. Trimming left V 0 bases short and J 5 bases short, with 13 bases between. This CDR3 region has 15 residues. The CDR3 DNA sequence: TGTGCCAGCAGTTACTCGACCGGGGCTGGATATGGCTACACCTTC. Protein: CASSYSTGAGYGYTF.

V gene TRBV4-1 combines with J gene TRBJ2-5; a weak D match, TRBD1 (6 bases). V lost 2 bases to trimming and J lost 5 bases, with 12 bases between them. CDR3 length: 14 residues. CDR1 and CDR2 (germline): MGHRA, YSYEKL. The CDR3 here is CASSQYQGPETQYF. CDR3 nucleotides: TGCGCCAGCAGCCAATACCAGGGGCCGGAGACCCAGTACTTC.

This clonotype was observed many times. The chain employs TRBV13 and TRBJ1-2; D is undetermined. V was pared by 0 bases and J by 0 bases, with 8 bases between. CDR3 length equals 15 residues. CDR1 PRHDT and CDR2 FYEKMQ come from the germline V gene (reference sequence). For the CDR3, the DNA is TGTGCCAGCAGCTTAGGTGGCGGTCCTAACTATGGCTACACCTTC. As protein: CASSLGGGPNYGYTF.

This clonotype was seen at least ten times. This chain connects TRBV2 to TRBJ1-2, with no clear D. The germline V gene encodes CDR1 SNHLY and CDR2 FYNNEI. V dropped 5 bases and J dropped 4 bases, with 14 bases sitting between them. The CDR3 has 14 residues. The CDR3 spells CASSQTTVFYGYTF. In DNA, the CDR3 is TGTGCCAGCAGTCAAACTACAGTTTTCTATGGCTACACCTTC.

This clonotype was counted only a few times. V and J are TRBV2 and TRBJ1-2; TRBD1 is a possible D gene (5 bases). Per germline, CDR1 SNHLY and CDR2 FYNNEI. CDR3 length: 10 residues. Trimming removed 8 bases at V and 8 bases at J, with 9 bases between. The CDR3 DNA reads TGTGCCAGCGGGGCTGGGGGCTACACCTTC. Amino acid sequence: CASGAGGYTF. Together with reference TRBV2 and TRBJ1-2, the CDR3 gives the full variable domain: EPEVTQTPSHQVTQMGQEVILRCVPISNHLYFYWYRQILGQKVEFLVSFYNNEISEKSEIFDDQFSVERPDGSNFTLKIRSTKLEDSAMYFCASGAGGYTFGSGTRLTVV.

This clonotype was recorded many times. The rearrangement joins TRBV12-3 or TRBV12-4 to TRBJ2-2, with a tentative D call TRBD2 (5 bases). V lost 4 bases and J lost 0, with 9 bases in between. The CDR3 consists of 15 residues. CDR3 region: CASSSEAANTGELFF. The DNA of the CDR3 is TGTGCCAGCAGTTCGGAGGCAGCGAACACCGGGGAGCTGTTTTTT.

The table lists this clonotype with many counts. The V gene is TRBV2, the J gene TRBJ2-7, with D unresolved. This CDR3 has 12 amino acids. V gave up 6 bases and J gave up 3 bases, with 9 bases separating them. Per the germline V gene, CDR1 is SNHLY and CDR2 is FYNNEI. DNA for the CDR3: TGTGCCAGCAGGGTGGCGGACTACGAGCAGTACTTC. Protein product: CASRVADYEQYF.

This clonotype was seen repeatedly, ten times or more. CDR3 nucleotide sequence: TGTGCCTGGAGCCCTGGAGGGACCCAGTACTTC. The encoded protein is CAWSPGGTQYF. V is TRBV30 and J is TRBJ2-5; tentatively, D is TRBD2 (5 bases). The ends were cut back, 3 bases at V and 7 bases at J, with 9 bases in the middle. The CDR3 runs 11 residues. CDR1 is GTSNPN and CDR2 is SVGIG in the germline V gene (reference sequence).

This clonotype was detected a few times. This rearrangement joins TRBV19 to TRBJ1-5, with TRBD1 as a possible D gene (5 bases). Germline V CDR1 and CDR2: LNHDA, SQIVND (reference sequence). The CDR3 is 15 amino acids. Between the trimmed V and J ends, which lost 7 bases and 4 bases, there was a span of 17 bases. The CDR3 DNA sequence: TGTGCCAGTACCTGGGAGGAGGACACAAATCAGCCCCAGCATTTT. This translates into CASTWEEDTNQPQHF.

This clonotype has ten or more counts. This chain uses TRBV20-1 with TRBJ2-5; 10 nucleotides agree with TRBD2. V lost 0 bases and J lost 5; bases outside the gene matches: 9. The CDR3 is 16 residues long. Germline CDR1 reads DFQATT; CDR2 reads SNEGSKA (reference sequence). The CDR3 protein is CSARDLNSGRWETQYF. The CDR3 DNA reads TGCAGTGCTAGAGATCTTAATAGCGGGAGGTGGGAGACCCAGTACTTC.

This clonotype was found many times. The chain couples TRBV30 to TRBJ2-7, with TRBD2 matching over 9 bases. V was pared by 5 bases and J by 3 bases, with 8 bases of the junction left unmatched. This CDR3 spans 14 amino acids. In germline, CDR1 is GTSNPN, CDR2 SVGIG (reference sequence). CDR3 amino acids: CAWRYGTSSYEQYF. The DNA for the CDR3 is TGTGCCTGGCGCTACGGGACTAGCAGCTACGAGCAGTACTTC.

This clonotype showed up many times. The chain joins TRBV29-1 to TRBJ2-7; 7 bases match TRBD2. This CDR3 is 15 amino acids long. Trimming at V came to 2 bases and at J to 6 bases, leaving 13 bases not matched to a gene. Germline V gene lookup returns CDR1 SQVTM and CDR2 ANQGSEA. CDR3 DNA sequence: TGCAGCGTTGAATTGGGTCGGCGGGAGACCTCCGAGCAGTACTTC. Translating gives CSVELGRRETSEQYF.